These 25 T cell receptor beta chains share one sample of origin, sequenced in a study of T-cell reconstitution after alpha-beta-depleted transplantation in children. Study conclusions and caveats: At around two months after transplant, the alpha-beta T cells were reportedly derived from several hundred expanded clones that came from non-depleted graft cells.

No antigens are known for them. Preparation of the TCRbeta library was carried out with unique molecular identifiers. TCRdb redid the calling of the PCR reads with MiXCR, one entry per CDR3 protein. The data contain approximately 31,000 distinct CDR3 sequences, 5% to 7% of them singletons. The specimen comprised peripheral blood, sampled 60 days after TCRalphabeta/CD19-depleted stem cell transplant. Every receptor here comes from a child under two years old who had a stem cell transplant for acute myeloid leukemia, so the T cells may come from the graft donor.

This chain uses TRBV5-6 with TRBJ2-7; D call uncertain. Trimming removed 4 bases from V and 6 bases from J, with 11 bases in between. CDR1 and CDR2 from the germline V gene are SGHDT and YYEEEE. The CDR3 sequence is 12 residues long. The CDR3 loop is CASSVGISEQYF. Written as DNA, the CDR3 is TGTGCCAGCAGCGTTGGAATTTCCGAGCAGTACTTC.

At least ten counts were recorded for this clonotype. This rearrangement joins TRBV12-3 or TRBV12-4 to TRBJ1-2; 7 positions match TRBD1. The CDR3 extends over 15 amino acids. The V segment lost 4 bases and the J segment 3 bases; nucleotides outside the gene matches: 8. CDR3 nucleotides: TGTGCCAGCAGTTCCCTGAGAGGGGGCTACTATGGCTACACCTTC. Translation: CASSSLRGGYYGYTF.

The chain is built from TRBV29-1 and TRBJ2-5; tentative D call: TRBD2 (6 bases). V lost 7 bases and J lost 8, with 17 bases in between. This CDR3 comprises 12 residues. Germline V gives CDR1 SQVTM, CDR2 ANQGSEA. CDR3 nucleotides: TGCAGCGGAACGACTAGAGCCTCAACCCAGTACTTC. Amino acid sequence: CSGTTRASTQYF.

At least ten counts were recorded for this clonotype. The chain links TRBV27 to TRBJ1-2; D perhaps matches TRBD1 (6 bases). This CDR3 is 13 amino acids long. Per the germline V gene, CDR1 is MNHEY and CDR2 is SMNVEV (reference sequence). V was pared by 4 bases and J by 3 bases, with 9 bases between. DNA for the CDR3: TGTGCCAGCAGTTCGGCAGGGGACTATGGCTACACCTTC. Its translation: CASSSAGDYGYTF.

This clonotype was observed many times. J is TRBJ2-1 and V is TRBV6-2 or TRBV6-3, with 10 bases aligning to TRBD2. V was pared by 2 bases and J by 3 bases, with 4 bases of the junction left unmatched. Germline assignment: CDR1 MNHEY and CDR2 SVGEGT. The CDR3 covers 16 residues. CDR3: CASSYNPSGSYNEQFF. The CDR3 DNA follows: TGTGCCAGCAGTTACAATCCTAGCGGGAGCTACAATGAGCAGTTCTTC.

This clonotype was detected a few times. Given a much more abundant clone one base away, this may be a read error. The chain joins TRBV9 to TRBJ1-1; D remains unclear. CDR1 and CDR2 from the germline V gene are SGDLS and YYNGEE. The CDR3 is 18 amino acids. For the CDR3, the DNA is TGTGTCAGCAGCGTAGGGAATTGGGGATCGCTTGAGAACACTGAAGCTTTCTTT. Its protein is CVSSVGNWGSLENTEAFF.

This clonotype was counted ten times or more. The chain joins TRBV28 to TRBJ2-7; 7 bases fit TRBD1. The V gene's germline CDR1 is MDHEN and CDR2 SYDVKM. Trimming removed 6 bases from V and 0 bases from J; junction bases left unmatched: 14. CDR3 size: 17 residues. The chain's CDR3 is CASSSWTGILSSYEQYF. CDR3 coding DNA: TGTGCCAGCAGCTCTTGGACAGGCATACTGAGCTCCTACGAGCAGTACTTC.

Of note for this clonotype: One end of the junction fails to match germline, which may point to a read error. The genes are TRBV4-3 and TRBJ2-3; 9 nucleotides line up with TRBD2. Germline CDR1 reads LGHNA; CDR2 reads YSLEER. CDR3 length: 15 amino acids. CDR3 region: CASSQERGGPRYAVF. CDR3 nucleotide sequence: TGCGCCAGCAGCCAAGAGCGGGGGGGCCCCAGATACGCAGTATTT.

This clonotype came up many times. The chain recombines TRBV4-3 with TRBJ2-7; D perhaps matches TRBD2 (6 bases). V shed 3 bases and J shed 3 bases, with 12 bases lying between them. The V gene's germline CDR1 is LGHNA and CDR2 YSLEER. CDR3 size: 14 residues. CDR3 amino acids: CASSHGGRGYEQYF. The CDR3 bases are TGCGCCAGCAGCCACGGGGGAAGGGGCTACGAGCAGTACTTC.

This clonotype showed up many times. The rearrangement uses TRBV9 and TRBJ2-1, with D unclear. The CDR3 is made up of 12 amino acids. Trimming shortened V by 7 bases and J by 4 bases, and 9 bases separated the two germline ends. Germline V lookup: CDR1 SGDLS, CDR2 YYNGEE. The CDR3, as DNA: TGTGCCAGCGGAAGCGCGTACAATGAGCAGTTCTTC. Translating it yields CASGSAYNEQFF.

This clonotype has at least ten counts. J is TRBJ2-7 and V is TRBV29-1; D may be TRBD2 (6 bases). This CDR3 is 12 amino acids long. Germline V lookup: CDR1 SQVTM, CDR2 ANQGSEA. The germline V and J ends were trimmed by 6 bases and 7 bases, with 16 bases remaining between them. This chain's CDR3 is CSVLARDPEQYF. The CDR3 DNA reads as TGCAGCGTCCTCGCGCGGGACCCAGAGCAGTACTTC.

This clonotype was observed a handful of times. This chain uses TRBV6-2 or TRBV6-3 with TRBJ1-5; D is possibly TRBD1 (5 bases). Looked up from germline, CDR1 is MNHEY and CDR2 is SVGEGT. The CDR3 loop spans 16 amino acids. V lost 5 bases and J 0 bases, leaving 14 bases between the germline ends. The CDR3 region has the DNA TGTGCCAGCAGTCCCGGGACGGCTTATAGCAATCAGCCCCAGCATTTT. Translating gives CASSPGTAYSNQPQHF.

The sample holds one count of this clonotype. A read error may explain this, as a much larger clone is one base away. CDR3 protein: CAGSPGTGSYGYTF. CDR3 nucleotides: TGCGCCGGCAGCCCCGGGACAGGATCCTATGGCTACACCTTC. The V call is TRBV4-3, the J call TRBJ1-2; 8 positions agree with TRBD1. CDR3 size: 14 residues. Looked up from germline, CDR1 is LGHNA and CDR2 is YSLEER.

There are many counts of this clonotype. This CDR3 reads CASSFGGTVNTEAFF. CDR3 DNA sequence: TGCGCCAGCAGCTTCGGGGGGACGGTGAACACTGAAGCTTTCTTT. This chain uses TRBV5-1 with TRBJ1-1; tentatively, D is TRBD1 (5 bases). CDR1 and CDR2 (germline): SGHRS, YFSETQ. The V gene lost 2 bases and the J gene lost 0 bases, with 11 bases spanning the gap. The CDR3 is 15 residues long. The entire variable domain, with the rest obtained from reference TRBV5-1 and TRBJ1-1, is as follows: KAGVTQTPRYLIKTRGQQVTLSCSPISGHRSVSWYQQTPGQGLQFLFEYFSETQRNKGNFPGRFSGRQFSNSRSEMNVSTLELGDSALYLCASSFGGTVNTEAFFGQGTRLTVV.

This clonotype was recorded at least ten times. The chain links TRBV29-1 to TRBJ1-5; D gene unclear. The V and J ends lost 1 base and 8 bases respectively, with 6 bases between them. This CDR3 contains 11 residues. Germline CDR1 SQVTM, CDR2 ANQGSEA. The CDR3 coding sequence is TGCAGCGTTGAAGGCAGAAAGCCCCAGCATTTT. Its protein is CSVEGRKPQHF.

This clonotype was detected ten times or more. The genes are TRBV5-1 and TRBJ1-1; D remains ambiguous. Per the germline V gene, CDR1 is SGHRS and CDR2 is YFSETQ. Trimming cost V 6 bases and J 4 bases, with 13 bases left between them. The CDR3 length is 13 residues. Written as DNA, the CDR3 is TGCGCCAGCAAGGGAGATCCCGCCACTGAAGCTTTCTTT. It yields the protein CASKGDPATEAFF.

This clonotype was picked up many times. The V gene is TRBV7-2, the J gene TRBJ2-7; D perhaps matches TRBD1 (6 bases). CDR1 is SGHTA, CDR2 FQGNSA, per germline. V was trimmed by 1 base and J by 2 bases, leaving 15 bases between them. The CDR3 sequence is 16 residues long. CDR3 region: CASSLGGPGHPYEQYF. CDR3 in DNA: TGTGCCAGCAGCTTAGGGGGACCGGGACATCCCTACGAGCAGTACTTC.

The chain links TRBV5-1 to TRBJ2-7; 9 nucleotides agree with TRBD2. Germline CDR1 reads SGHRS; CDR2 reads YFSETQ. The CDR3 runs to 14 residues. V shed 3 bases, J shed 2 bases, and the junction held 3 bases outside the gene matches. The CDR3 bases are TGCGCCAGCAGCTCGACTAGCGGACCCTACGAGCAGTACTTC. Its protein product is CASSSTSGPYEQYF.

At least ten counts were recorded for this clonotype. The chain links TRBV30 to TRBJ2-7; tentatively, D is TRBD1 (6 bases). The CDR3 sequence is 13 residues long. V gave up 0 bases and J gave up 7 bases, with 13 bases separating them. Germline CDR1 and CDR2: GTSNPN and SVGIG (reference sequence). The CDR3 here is CAWSVNRAEEQYF. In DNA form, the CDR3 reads TGTGCCTGGAGTGTAAACAGGGCAGAAGAGCAGTACTTC.

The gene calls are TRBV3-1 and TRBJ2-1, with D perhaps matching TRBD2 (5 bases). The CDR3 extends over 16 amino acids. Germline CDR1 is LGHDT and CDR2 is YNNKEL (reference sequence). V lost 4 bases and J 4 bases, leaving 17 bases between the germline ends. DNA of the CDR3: TGTGCCAGCAGCCTCAGCACCCGGAGGCTTTACAATGAGCAGTTCTTC. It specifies CASSLSTRRLYNEQFF.

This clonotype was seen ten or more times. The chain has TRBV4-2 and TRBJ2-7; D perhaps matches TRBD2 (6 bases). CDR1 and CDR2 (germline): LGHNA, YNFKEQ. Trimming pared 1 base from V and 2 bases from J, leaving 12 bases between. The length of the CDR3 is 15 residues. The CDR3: CASSQGGREAYEQYF. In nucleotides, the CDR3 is TGTGCCAGCAGCCAAGGGGGCAGGGAGGCCTACGAGCAGTACTTC.

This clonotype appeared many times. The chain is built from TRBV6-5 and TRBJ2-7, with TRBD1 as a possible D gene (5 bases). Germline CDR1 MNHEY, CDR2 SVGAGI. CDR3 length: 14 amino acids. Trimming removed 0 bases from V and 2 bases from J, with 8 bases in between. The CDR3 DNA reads TGTGCCAGCAGTTACTCCGACAGTACCTACGAGCAGTACTTC. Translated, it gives CASSYSDSTYEQYF.

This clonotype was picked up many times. The chain's CDR3 is CASSLGLAGVKTDTQYF. CDR3 DNA sequence: TGTGCCAGCAGCTTAGGACTAGCGGGAGTCAAAACAGATACGCAGTATTTT. This rearrangement joins TRBV7-2 to TRBJ2-3, with 12 nucleotides matching TRBD2. CDR1 and CDR2 from the germline V gene are SGHTA and FQGNSA. V shed 1 base and J 3 bases; nucleotides not matched to a gene: 5. CDR3 size: 17 residues.

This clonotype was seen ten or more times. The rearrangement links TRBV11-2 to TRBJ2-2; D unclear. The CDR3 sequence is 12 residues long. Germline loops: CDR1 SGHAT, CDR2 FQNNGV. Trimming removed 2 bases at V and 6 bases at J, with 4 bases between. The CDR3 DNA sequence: TGTGCCAGCAGCTTAAACCCCGGGGAGCTGTTTTTT. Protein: CASSLNPGELFF.

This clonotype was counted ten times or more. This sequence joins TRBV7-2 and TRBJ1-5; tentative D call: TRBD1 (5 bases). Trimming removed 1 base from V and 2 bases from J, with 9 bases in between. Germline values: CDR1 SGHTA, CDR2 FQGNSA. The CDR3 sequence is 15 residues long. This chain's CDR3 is CASSLGGRGNQPQHF. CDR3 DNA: TGTGCCAGCAGCTTAGGAGGCAGGGGCAATCAGCCCCAGCATTTT.